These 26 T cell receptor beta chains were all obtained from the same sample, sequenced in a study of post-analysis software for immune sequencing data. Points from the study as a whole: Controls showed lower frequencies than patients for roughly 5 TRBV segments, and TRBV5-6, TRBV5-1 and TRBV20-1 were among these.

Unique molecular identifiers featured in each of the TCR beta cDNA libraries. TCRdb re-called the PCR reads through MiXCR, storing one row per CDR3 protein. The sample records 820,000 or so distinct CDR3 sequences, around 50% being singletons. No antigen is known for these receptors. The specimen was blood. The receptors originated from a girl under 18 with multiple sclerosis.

The CDR3 is CSARGFSSASSSYEQYF. DNA for the CDR3: TGCAGTGCTAGGGGTTTCAGTTCGGCTTCGAGCTCCTACGAGCAGTACTTC. This chain uses TRBV20-1 with TRBJ2-7; no clear D gene. Germline lookup yields CDR1 DFQATT and CDR2 SNEGSKA (reference sequence). This CDR3 has 17 residues. V shed 3 bases and J shed 0 bases, with 21 bases lying between them.

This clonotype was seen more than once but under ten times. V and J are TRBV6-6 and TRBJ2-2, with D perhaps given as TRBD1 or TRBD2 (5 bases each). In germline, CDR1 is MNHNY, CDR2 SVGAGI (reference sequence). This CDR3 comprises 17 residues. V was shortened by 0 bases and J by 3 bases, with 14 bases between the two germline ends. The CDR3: CASSYSGPGHYTGELFF. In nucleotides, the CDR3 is TGTGCCAGCAGTTACTCTGGCCCGGGGCATTACACCGGGGAGCTGTTTTTT.

The chain's CDR3 is CASSFSDGGLAGPQETQYF. In nucleotides, the CDR3 is TGTGCCAGCAGTTTCTCCGATGGGGGACTAGCGGGCCCCCAAGAGACCCAGTACTTC. This chain uses TRBV12-3 or TRBV12-4 with TRBJ2-5; 12 nucleotides agree with TRBD2. The ends lost 3 bases at V and 1 base at J; junction bases unmatched: 12. This CDR3 has 19 amino acids.

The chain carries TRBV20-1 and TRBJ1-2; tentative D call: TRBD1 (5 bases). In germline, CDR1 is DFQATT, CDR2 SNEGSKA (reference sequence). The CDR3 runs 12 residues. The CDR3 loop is CRVVQGDYGYTF. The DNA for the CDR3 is TGCAGAGTTGTCCAGGGCGACTATGGCTACACCTTC.

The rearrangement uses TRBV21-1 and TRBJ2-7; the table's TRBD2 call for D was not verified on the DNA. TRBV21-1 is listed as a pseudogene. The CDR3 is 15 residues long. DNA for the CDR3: TGTGCCAGATTGTGGCGGGCCTCGCTTTCCTACGAGCAGTACTTC. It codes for CARLWRASLSYEQYF.

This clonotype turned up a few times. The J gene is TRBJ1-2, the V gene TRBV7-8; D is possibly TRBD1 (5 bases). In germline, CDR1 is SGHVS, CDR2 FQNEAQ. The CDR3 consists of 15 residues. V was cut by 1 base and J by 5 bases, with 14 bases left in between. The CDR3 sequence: CASSLGQGSWYGYTF. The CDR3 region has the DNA TGTGCCAGCAGCTTAGGTCAGGGAAGTTGGTATGGCTACACCTTC.

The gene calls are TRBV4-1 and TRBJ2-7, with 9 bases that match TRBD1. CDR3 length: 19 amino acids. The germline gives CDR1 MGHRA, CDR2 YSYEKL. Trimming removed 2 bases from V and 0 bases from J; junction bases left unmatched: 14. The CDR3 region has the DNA TGCGCCAGCAGCCAAACGGACAGGGGCCTCCCGGGAAGCTCCTACGAGCAGTACTTC. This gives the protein CASSQTDRGLPGSSYEQYF.

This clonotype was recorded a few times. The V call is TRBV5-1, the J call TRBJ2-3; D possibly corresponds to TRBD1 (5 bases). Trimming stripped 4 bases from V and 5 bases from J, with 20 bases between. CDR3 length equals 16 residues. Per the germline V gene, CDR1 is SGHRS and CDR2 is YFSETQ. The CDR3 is CASSPGIKGPRDTQYF. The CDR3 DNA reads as TGCGCCAGCAGCCCAGGGATAAAGGGCCCTAGAGATACGCAGTATTTT.

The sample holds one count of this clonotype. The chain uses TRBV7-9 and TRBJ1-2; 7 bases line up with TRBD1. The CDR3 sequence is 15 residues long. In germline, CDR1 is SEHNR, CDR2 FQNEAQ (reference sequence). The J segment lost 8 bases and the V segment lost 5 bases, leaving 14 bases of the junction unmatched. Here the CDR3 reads CASSIHAGGGRGYTF. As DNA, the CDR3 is TGTGCCAGCAGCATCCACGCGGGAGGGGGCCGGGGCTACACCTTC. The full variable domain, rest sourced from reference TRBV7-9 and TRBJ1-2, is DTGVSQNPRHKITKRGQNVTFRCDPISEHNRLYWYRQTLGQGPEFLTYFQNEAQLEKSRLLSDRFSAERPKGSFSTLEIQRTEQGDSAMYLCASSIHAGGGRGYTFGSGTRLTVV.

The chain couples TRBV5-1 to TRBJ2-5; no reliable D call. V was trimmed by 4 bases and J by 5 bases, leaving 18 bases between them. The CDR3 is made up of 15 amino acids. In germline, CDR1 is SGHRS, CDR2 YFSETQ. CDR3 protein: CASSRLLAQTETQYF. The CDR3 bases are TGCGCCAGCAGCCGACTTTTGGCCCAGACGGAGACCCAGTACTTC.

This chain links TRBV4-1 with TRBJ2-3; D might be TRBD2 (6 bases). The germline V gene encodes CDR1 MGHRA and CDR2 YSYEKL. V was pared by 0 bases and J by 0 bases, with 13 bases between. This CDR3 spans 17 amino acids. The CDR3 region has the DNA TGCGCCAGCAGCCAAGAAGGTGGTAGCGGAAGCACAGATACGCAGTATTTT. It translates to CASSQEGGSGSTDTQYF.

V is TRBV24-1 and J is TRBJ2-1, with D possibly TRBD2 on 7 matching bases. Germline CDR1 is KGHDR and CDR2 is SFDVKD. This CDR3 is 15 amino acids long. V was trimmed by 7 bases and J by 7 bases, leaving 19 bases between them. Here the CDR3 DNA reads TGTGCCACCAGCTACGGAGGGGGGGCGGGGAATGAGCAGTTCTTC. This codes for CATSYGGGAGNEQFF.

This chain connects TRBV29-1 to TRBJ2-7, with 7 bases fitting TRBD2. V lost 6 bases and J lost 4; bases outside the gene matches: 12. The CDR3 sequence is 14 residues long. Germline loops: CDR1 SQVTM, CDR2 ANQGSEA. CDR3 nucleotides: TGCAGCGTGAATGGACTAGTCTCTCCGTACGAGCAGTACTTC. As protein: CSVNGLVSPYEQYF.

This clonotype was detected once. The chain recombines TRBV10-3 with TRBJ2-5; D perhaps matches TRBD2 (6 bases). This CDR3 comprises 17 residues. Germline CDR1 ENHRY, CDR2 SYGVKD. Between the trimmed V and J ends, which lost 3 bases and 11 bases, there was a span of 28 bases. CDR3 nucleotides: TGTGCCATCAGTGACCCCCGAGGGACTGGTCTACAATGGGAGCAGTACTTC. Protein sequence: CAISDPRGTGLQWEQYF.

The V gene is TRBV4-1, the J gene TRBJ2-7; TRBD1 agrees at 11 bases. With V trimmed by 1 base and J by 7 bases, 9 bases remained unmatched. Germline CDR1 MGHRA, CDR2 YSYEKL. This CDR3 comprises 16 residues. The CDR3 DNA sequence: TGCGCCAGCAGCCAAGGGTTTGGACAGGGGGCTGGGGAGCAGTACTTC. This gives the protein CASSQGFGQGAGEQYF.

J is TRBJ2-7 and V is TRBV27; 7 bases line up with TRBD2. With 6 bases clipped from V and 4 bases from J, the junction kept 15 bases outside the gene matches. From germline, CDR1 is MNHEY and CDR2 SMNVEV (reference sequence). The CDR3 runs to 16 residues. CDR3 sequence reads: CASRRLTSPQGYEQYF. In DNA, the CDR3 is TGTGCCAGCAGGCGCCTGACTAGCCCTCAGGGTTACGAGCAGTACTTC.

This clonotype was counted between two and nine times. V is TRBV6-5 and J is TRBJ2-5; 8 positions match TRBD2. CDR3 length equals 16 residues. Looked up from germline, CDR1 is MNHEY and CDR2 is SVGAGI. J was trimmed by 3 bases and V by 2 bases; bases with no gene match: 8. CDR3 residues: CASSYLPIGGEETQYF. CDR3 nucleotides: TGTGCCAGCAGTTACCTCCCGATCGGGGGGGAAGAGACCCAGTACTTC.

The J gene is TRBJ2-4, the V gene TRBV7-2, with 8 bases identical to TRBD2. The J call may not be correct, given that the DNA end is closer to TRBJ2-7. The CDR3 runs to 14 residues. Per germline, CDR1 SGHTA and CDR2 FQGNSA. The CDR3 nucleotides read TGTGCCAGCAGCCCCGGGGGGGCCAGATACGAGCAGTACTTC. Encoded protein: CASSPGGARYEQYF.

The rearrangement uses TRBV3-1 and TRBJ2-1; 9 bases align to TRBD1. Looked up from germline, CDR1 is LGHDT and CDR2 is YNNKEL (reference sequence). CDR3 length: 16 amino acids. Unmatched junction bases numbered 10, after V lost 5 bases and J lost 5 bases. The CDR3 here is CASSSSGTGMNNEQFF. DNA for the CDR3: TGTGCCAGCAGCTCCTCAGGGACAGGGATGAACAATGAGCAGTTCTTC.

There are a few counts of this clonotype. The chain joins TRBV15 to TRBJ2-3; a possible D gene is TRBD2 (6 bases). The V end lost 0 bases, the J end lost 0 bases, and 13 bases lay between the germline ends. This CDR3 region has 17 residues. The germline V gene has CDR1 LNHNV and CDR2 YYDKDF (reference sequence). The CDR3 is CATSREGGALSTDTQYF. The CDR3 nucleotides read TGTGCCACCAGCAGAGAGGGCGGGGCCCTTAGCACAGATACGCAGTATTTT.

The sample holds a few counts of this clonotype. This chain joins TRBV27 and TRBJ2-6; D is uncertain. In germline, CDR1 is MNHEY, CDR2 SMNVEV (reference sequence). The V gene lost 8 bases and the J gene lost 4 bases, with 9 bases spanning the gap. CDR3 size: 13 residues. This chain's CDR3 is CASQFTGANVLTF. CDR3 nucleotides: TGTGCCAGCCAGTTCACCGGGGCCAACGTCCTGACTTTC.

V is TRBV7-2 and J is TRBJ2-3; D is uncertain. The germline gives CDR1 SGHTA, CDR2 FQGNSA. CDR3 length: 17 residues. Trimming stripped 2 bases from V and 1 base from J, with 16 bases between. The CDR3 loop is CASSLSAPPGRTDTQYF. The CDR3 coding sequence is TGTGCCAGCAGCTTATCCGCACCACCCGGTCGCACAGATACGCAGTATTTT.

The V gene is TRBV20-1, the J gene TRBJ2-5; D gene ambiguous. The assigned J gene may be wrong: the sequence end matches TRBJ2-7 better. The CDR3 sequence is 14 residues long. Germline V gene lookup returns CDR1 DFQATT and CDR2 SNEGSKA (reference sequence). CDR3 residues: CSARDPTRRYEQYF. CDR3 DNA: TGCAGTGCTAGAGATCCTACCCGGCGCTACGAGCAGTACTTC.

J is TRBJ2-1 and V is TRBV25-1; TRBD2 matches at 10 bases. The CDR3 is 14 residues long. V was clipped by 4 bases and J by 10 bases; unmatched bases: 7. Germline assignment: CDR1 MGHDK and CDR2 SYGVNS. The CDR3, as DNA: TGTGCCAGCAGTGTCGGGACTAGCGCCCTCGAGCAGTTCTTC. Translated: CASSVGTSALEQFF.

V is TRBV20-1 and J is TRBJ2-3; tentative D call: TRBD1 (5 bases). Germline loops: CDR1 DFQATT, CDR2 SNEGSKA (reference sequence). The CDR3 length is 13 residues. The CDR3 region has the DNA TGCAGCGGTAAGGCAGGGAACACAGATACGCAGTATTTT. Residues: CSGKAGNTDTQYF.

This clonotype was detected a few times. The CDR3 DNA reads as TGCGCCAGCAGCTTGGGTATAGAGCAGTACTTC. This translates into CASSLGIEQYF. This chain links TRBV5-1 with TRBJ2-4; no clear D. Germline V gives CDR1 SGHRS, CDR2 YFSETQ. Trimming removed 0 bases from V and 13 bases from J, with 8 bases in between. This CDR3 region has 11 residues. Filled out from reference TRBV5-1 and TRBJ2-4, the complete variable domain reads KAGVTQTPRYLIKTRGQQVTLSCSPISGHRSVSWYQQTPGQGLQFLFEYFSETQRNKGNFPGRFSGRQFSNSRSEMNVSTLELGDSALYLCASSLGIEQYFGAGTRLSVL.